This T cell receptor (beta chain) was recorded in a study of blood T cell repertoires in COVID-19 (dated by TCRdb to 2018 to 2021). For context, the study as a whole: Samples covering the acute and convalescent phases of COVID-19 were provided by collaborators in the United States, Italy and Spain. The sample metadata nearly always contained a de-identified subject ID, COVID-19 status, age in years and sex. The repertoires were made available in a free public database intended to serve as a resource for research on the immune response to SARS-CoV-2. Where available, HLA class I and class II types were taken from metadata supplied by the sample provider and were not determined by assay-based typing. The dataset comprised deeply sampled blood TCRbeta repertoires from subjects exposed to, actively infected with, or recovered from COVID-19. The prospective study material was composed of cDNA or gDNA derived from T cells, B-cell-depleted T cells, or PBMCs. Samples were obtained from the ongoing ImmuneRACE study (first 160 participants) and from some 1,200 subjects provided by 6 global collaborators.

TCRbeta CDR3 regions were amplified from genomic DNA by means of the immunoSEQ Assay, a bias-controlled multiplex PCR. As for the original processing: The number of nucleated cells in each sample was estimated from the amplification of reference gene primers within the assay. To quantify the absolute abundance of each unique TCRbeta CDR3 rearrangement, sequence reads were collapsed and filtered. For each sample, productive Simpson clonality was calculated as the square root of Simpson's diversity index over productive rearrangements. TCRdb took over this immuneACCESS table, retaining in-frame rearrangements with V and J assigned. Such tables are incomplete; in checked studies, under half of the missing clones stem from an unresolved V gene, and the remainder is unexplained. V, J and clone size derive from that table, while D and trimming were established from the DNA sequence. In all, the sample holds 25,000 to 30,000 clones, and around 86% of those were seen once. The ten largest clonotypes hold approximately 8% of the sample.

On this clone: Its antigen is not yet known. The sample holds no much larger clone one base away, and base qualities are not on file.

Whole blood was collected in K2EDTA tubes by collaborating institutions according to the institutions' own protocols. For TCRbeta analysis, collaborators shipped samples as frozen whole blood, isolated PBMCs, or DNA extracted from either of those sample types. The investigation overall reported the following: How much clinical and demographic metadata was included differed by source and by participant, and the metadata was provided uncurated.

From a lookup of the germline V gene (reference sequence), CDR1 and CDR2 are LNHDA and SQIVND. Trimming leaves V shorter by 9 bases and J shorter by 1 base, with the junction holding 4 bases beyond the gene matches. The CDR3 numbers 14 residues from cysteine through phenylalanine. Just the 42-base CDR3 DNA is kept, in frame starting at base 1. The chain is encoded by TRBV19 joined to TRBJ2-2; 8 of the junction bases match TRBD1. Sequenced sample: peripheral blood. This TCR derives from a man aged 45-65 years with active COVID-19. The encoded CDR3 is CASIGTGNTGELFF. The DNA reads TGTGCCAGCATCGGGACAGGGAACACCGGGGAGCTGTTTTTT.